These 22 T cell receptor beta chains were all obtained from the same sample, sequenced in a study of memory CD4+ T cells and cytomegalovirus serostatus. TCRdb's table, derived via immunoSEQ multiplex PCR, lists solely in-frame clones and lacks some. The table shows more than 45,000 clones, with roughly 73% occurring only once. Single viable CD3+CD4+CD8-CD45RO+ cells were sorted as the memory CD4+ T cells. Sequenced input: memory CD4+ T cells from blood. All receptors come from an adult in good health and CMV-seronegative.

Only a few counts were recorded for this clone. The genes are TRBV5-4 and TRBJ1-4; D is possibly TRBD1 (5 bases). CDR1 and CDR2 from the germline V gene are SGHNT and YYREEE (reference sequence). The CDR3 contains 14 residues. V shed 1 base and J shed 4 bases, with 8 bases lying between them. CDR3 in amino acids: CASSLNRNNEKLFF. CDR3 nucleotides: TGTGCCAGCAGCTTGAACAGGAATAATGAAAAACTGTTTTTT.

V usage is TRBV7-9 and J usage is TRBJ1-2, with 10 bases fitting TRBD1. CDR1 SEHNR and CDR2 FQNEAQ come from the germline V gene (reference sequence). CDR3 size: 16 residues. Germline trimming cut 3 bases from V and 3 bases from J; bases unmatched to any gene: 7. For the CDR3, the DNA is TGTGCCAGCAGCTTCGGGACAGGGGTTAGTGACTATGGCTACACCTTC. Its translation is CASSFGTGVSDYGYTF.

The chain couples TRBV18 to TRBJ1-1; no firm D call. V gave up 2 bases and J gave up 4 bases, with 8 bases separating them. This CDR3 comprises 13 residues. The V gene's germline CDR1 is KGHSH and CDR2 LQKENI. The CDR3 loop is CASSPGYITEAFF. CDR3 sequence (DNA): TGTGCCAGCTCACCAGGGTACATCACTGAAGCTTTCTTT.

The V call is TRBV5-1, the J call TRBJ1-6; no firm D call. Germline CDR1 and CDR2: SGHRS and YFSETQ. Trimming left V 1 base short and J 6 bases short, with 14 bases between. This CDR3 region has 16 residues. CDR3 coding DNA: TGCGCCAGCAGCTTGCGGGGAGATCATAGTAATTCACCCCTCCACTTT. Amino acid sequence: CASSLRGDHSNSPLHF.

This rearrangement joins TRBV11-3 to TRBJ2-5, with 7 positions matching TRBD1. V shed 5 bases, J shed 4 bases, and the junction held 4 bases outside the gene matches. This CDR3 spans 13 amino acids. Germline CDR1 SGHNT, CDR2 YENEEA. In DNA form, the CDR3 reads TGTGCCAGCAGCGACAGGGCAGGAGAGACCCAGTACTTC. This codes for CASSDRAGETQYF.

The V and J genes are TRBV2 and TRBJ1-2; possibly TRBD1 for D (5 bases). Trimming took 7 bases from V and 2 from J, leaving 14 bases between them. The V gene's germline CDR1 is SNHLY and CDR2 FYNNEI. This CDR3 is 14 amino acids long. Here the CDR3 reads CASIQDSKNYGYTF. CDR3 DNA sequence: TGTGCCAGCATACAAGACAGCAAAAACTATGGCTACACCTTC.

The V call is TRBV15, the J call TRBJ2-3; 15 bases align to TRBD2. The ends lost 3 bases at V and 9 bases at J; junction bases unmatched: 4. The length of the CDR3 is 15 residues. Germline CDR1 and CDR2: LNHNV and YYDKDF (reference sequence). CDR3 in DNA: TGTGCCACCAGCAGTGGACTAGCGGGAGGGTTAACGCAGTATTTT. Residues: CATSSGLAGGLTQYF.

This clone was detected only once. The J gene is TRBJ2-2, the V gene TRBV6-5, with 9 bases matching TRBD1. CDR1 is MNHEY and CDR2 is SVGAGI in the germline V gene. V lost 6 bases and J lost 7; bases outside the gene matches: 6. The CDR3 has 14 amino acids. The CDR3 spells CASRTTGGNGELFF. The CDR3 nucleotides are TGTGCCAGCAGAACAACAGGGGGCAACGGGGAGCTGTTTTTT.

This chain links TRBV2 with TRBJ1-2; TRBD1 aligns across 8 bases. This CDR3 is built from 17 residues. The germline V gene has CDR1 SNHLY and CDR2 FYNNEI. J gave up 8 bases and V 3 bases, and 17 bases lay outside the gene matches. The CDR3 sequence: CASSDRAQGARKKGYTF. The CDR3 DNA reads TGTGCCAGCAGTGACCGGGCGCAGGGGGCGCGTAAGAAGGGCTACACCTTC.

This clone has just a few counts. The chain links TRBV5-1 to TRBJ2-4, with D maybe TRBD2 (5 bases). Deletions cut 3 bases from V and 6 bases from J, with 19 bases between. This CDR3 spans 16 amino acids. From germline, CDR1 is SGHRS and CDR2 YFSETQ. In nucleotides, the CDR3 is TGCGCCAGCAGCTCCCCACTCCGGGGAAAGGGAAACATTCAGTACTTC. Residues: CASSSPLRGKGNIQYF. Full variable domain (remainder filled in from reference TRBV5-1 and TRBJ2-4): KAGVTQTPRYLIKTRGQQVTLSCSPISGHRSVSWYQQTPGQGLQFLFEYFSETQRNKGNFPGRFSGRQFSNSRSEMNVSTLELGDSALYLCASSSPLRGKGNIQYFGAGTRLSVL.

The J gene is TRBJ1-5, the V gene TRBV27, with D perhaps TRBD1 (6 bases). V was pared by 6 bases and J by 3 bases, with 12 bases between. Germline CDR1 is MNHEY and CDR2 is SMNVEV (reference sequence). The CDR3 covers 14 residues. Here the CDR3 reads CASSPGQFNQPQHF. Here the CDR3 DNA reads TGTGCCAGCAGCCCCGGACAGTTCAATCAGCCCCAGCATTTT.

In this sample, this clone turned up once. The V gene is TRBV9, the J gene TRBJ1-6; tentatively, D is TRBD1 (6 bases). Germline V CDR1 and CDR2: SGDLS, YYNGEE. V lost 0 bases and J lost 0, with 10 bases in between. The CDR3 loop spans 17 amino acids. The CDR3: CASSVGGASSYNSPLHF. In nucleotides, the CDR3 is TGTGCCAGCAGCGTAGGGGGGGCGAGCTCCTATAATTCACCCCTCCACTTT. The full variable domain, rest sourced from reference TRBV9 and TRBJ1-6, is DSGVTQTPKHLITATGQRVTLRCSPRSGDLSVYWYQQSLDQGLQFLIQYYNGEERAKGNILERFSAQQFPDLHSELNLSSLELGDSALYFCASSVGGASSYNSPLHFGNGTRLTVT.

J is TRBJ1-1 and V is TRBV7-9; maybe TRBD1 (5 bases). This CDR3 has 16 residues. V lost 0 bases, J lost 2 bases, and 13 bases lay in between. CDR1 and CDR2 from the germline V gene are SEHNR and FQNEAQ (reference sequence). The CDR3 reads CASSLALGRVNTEAFF. The CDR3 bases are TGTGCCAGCAGCTTAGCCCTGGGCAGGGTAAACACTGAAGCTTTCTTT.

The chain is built from TRBV25-1 and TRBJ2-1; weak D call: TRBD2 (5 bases). The V gene lost 9 bases and the J gene lost 0 bases, with 15 bases spanning the gap. CDR1 and CDR2 from the germline V gene are MGHDK and SYGVNS. The CDR3 sequence is 15 residues long. DNA for the CDR3: TGTGCCAGTGCCGGGAAGGGCCACTCCTACAATGAGCAGTTCTTC. Translation gives CASAGKGHSYNEQFF.

The V and J genes are TRBV2 and TRBJ2-7; D is possibly TRBD2 (5 bases). V was shortened by 6 bases and J by 5 bases, with 14 bases between the two germline ends. CDR1 and CDR2 (germline): SNHLY, FYNNEI. The CDR3 runs 13 residues. For the CDR3, the DNA is TGTGCCAGCAGACTAGGCCCCAACAACGAGCAGTACTTC. Amino acids: CASRLGPNNEQYF.

This clone has only a few counts. V gene TRBV10-2 combines with J gene TRBJ2-1; TRBD2 agrees at 8 bases. CDR1 is WSHSY, CDR2 SAAADI, per germline. Trimming cost V 3 bases and J 2 bases; bases outside gene matches: 6. CDR3 length equals 16 residues. CDR3 nucleotide sequence: TGCGCCAGCAGTGATCCCCCGGGACTAGCCTACAATGAGCAGTTCTTC. It yields the protein CASSDPPGLAYNEQFF.

The chain carries TRBV28 and TRBJ1-2; 9 nucleotides line up with TRBD1. Germline-derived CDR1 and CDR2 are MDHEN and SYDVKM. V lost 3 bases to trimming and J lost 7 bases; unmatched junction nucleotides: 12. This CDR3 comprises 16 residues. CDR3 bases: TGTGCCAGCAGTTTTTGGCATACGGGACAGGGTATTGGCTACACCTTC. Its protein product is CASSFWHTGQGIGYTF.

The chain employs TRBV11-2 and TRBJ2-3; 12 positions match TRBD1. V shed 4 bases, J shed 3 bases, and the junction held 8 bases outside the gene matches. The CDR3 covers 17 residues. Germline loops: CDR1 SGHAT, CDR2 FQNNGV. The CDR3 sequence: CASSYTAGQGATDTQYF. The CDR3 nucleotides are TGTGCCAGCAGCTATACGGCGGGACAGGGGGCGACAGATACGCAGTATTTT.

J is TRBJ1-6 and V is TRBV5-6; TRBD1 matches 8 bases. There are 17 residues in the CDR3. Germline-derived CDR1 and CDR2 are SGHDT and YYEEEE. With V trimmed by 0 bases and J by 6 bases, 8 bases remained unmatched. The DNA for the CDR3 is TGTGCCAGCAGCTTGGAGGGACAGGAGCCTTTTAATTCACCCCTCCACTTT. It translates to CASSLEGQEPFNSPLHF.

This clone came up once. V is TRBV5-8 and J is TRBJ1-1; D uncertain. The V end lost 10 bases, the J end lost 5 bases, and 18 bases lay between the germline ends. Germline loops: CDR1 SGHTS, CDR2 YDEGEE. This CDR3 is 13 amino acids long. The CDR3 DNA reads as TGTGCCGGTCCGCGACGGAAGCGGACTGAAGCTTTCTTT. Its protein is CAGPRRKRTEAFF.

In DNA form, the CDR3 reads TGTGCCAGCAGCCAGCGGACGGCTTTATACCAGCCCCAGCATTTT. The encoded protein is CASSQRTALYQPQHF. This chain links TRBV28 with TRBJ1-5, with D uncertain. Germline values: CDR1 MDHEN, CDR2 SYDVKM. The CDR3 has 15 amino acids. V lost 6 bases and J 7 bases, leaving 19 bases between the germline ends.

CDR3 nucleotides: TGTGCCAGCAGGGGGACTCTAATGAGGACTGAAGCTTTCTTT. Protein sequence: CASRGTLMRTEAFF. The chain links TRBV2 to TRBJ1-1, with D possibly being TRBD1 (5 bases). Germline CDR1 SNHLY, CDR2 FYNNEI. The CDR3 consists of 14 residues. The V and J ends lost 6 bases and 5 bases respectively, with 16 bases between them. Complete variable domain (other parts from reference TRBV2 and TRBJ1-1): EPEVTQTPSHQVTQMGQEVILRCVPISNHLYFYWYRQILGQKVEFLVSFYNNEISEKSEIFDDQFSVERPDGSNFTLKIRSTKLEDSAMYFCASRGTLMRTEAFFGQGTRLTVV.